The present T cell receptor beta chain was sequenced within a study of blood T cell repertoires in COVID-19. Turning to the study itself: The United States, Italy and Spain supplied acute and convalescent COVID-19 samples. The analysed material was cDNA or gDNA that came from T cells, B-cell-depleted T cells, or PBMCs.

TCRdb's copy holds only in-frame clones and misses some; the assay was immunoSEQ multiplex PCR. The data show about 94,000 clones, with 65% to 85% seen just once and over 5.5% held by the top ten. This clone was found once. Trimming took off 4 bases at V and 0 bases at J, with 20 bases between the two ends. This CDR3 has 17 amino acids. CDR1 and CDR2 from the germline V gene are SGHNT and YYREEE (reference sequence). The Seattle site enrolled patients during active infection and followed them longitudinally. This receptor was obtained from a man between 65 and 85 years old with COVID-19, enrolled during active disease. Input material: peripheral blood. V and J are TRBV5-4 and TRBJ2-7, with D perhaps matching TRBD1 (6 bases). CDR3 protein: CASSLTLLGAPSYEQYF. The CDR3 nucleotides read TGTGCCAGCAGCCTAACCCTCTTGGGGGCTCCCTCCTACGAGCAGTACTTC. The complete variable domain, with remaining parts taken from reference TRBV5-4 and TRBJ2-7, reads ETGVTQSPTHLIKTRGQQVTLRCSSQSGHNTVSWYQQALGQGPQFIFQYYREEENGRGNFPPRFSGLQFPNYSSELNVNALELDDSALYLCASSLTLLGAPSYEQYFGPGTRLTVT.